Below, 5 T cell receptor beta chains from the same sample are listed, as sequenced in a study of vaccination effects on CD4 cells after COVID-19. Researchers isolated CD4+ T cells once 9 to 11 days of culture had elapsed. The participants, recipients of two vaccine doses, got either BNT162b2 or mRNA-1273. Which antigens these TCRs recognize remains unknown. Clones were read by immunoSEQ multiplex PCR, and TCRdb kept only the in-frame ones, dropping some. The sample has over 45,000 clones; 70% are singletons. Sample: CD4+ T cells from PBMCs cultured without peptide, taken after COVID-19 vaccination. These receptors originate from a human donor who received a COVID-19 vaccine.

The chain carries TRBV24-1 and TRBJ2-1; unclear D gene. CDR3 length equals 15 residues. Per germline, CDR1 KGHDR and CDR2 SFDVKD. V lost 5 bases and J lost 5, with 15 bases in between. CDR3 protein: CATSASTMLHNEQFF. The CDR3 region has the DNA TGTGCCACCAGTGCCTCAACTATGCTCCACAATGAGCAGTTCTTC.

The chain recombines TRBV11-3 with TRBJ1-1; D remains ambiguous. The V end was cut by 0 bases, the J end by 0 bases, with 5 bases between. Germline values: CDR1 SGHNT, CDR2 YENEEA. CDR3 length: 14 residues. The CDR3 DNA follows: TGTGCCAGCAGCTTAGACGGAGTGAACACTGAAGCTTTCTTT. Its translation is CASSLDGVNTEAFF.

This clone was seen only once. The rearrangement uses TRBV11-2 and TRBJ1-2; possibly TRBD1 for D (5 bases). With 5 bases removed from V and 6 bases from J, the gap between germline ends came to 19 bases. CDR1 is SGHAT, CDR2 FQNNGV, per germline. The CDR3 totals 15 residues. The CDR3: CASSTAMRAGNGYTF. CDR3 bases: TGTGCCAGCAGCACCGCAATGAGGGCAGGGAATGGCTACACCTTC. Supplemented by reference TRBV11-2 and TRBJ1-2, the full variable domain reads EAGVAQSPRYKIIEKRQSVAFWCNPISGHATLYWYQQILGQGPKLLIQFQNNGVVDDSQLPKDRFSAERLKGVDSTLKIQPAKLEDSAVYLCASSTAMRAGNGYTFGSGTRLTVV.

This clone has a handful of counts. V is TRBV6-5 and J is TRBJ1-5, with 8 bases aligning to TRBD1. Germline V gives CDR1 MNHEY, CDR2 SVGAGI. The CDR3 sequence is 14 residues long. After removal of 10 bases from V and 0 bases from J, the junction contained 5 bases not matched to a gene. The CDR3 DNA reads TGTGCCACCGGACAGGGACTTAGCAATCAGCCCCAGCATTTT. This codes for CATGQGLSNQPQHF.

The chain recombines TRBV3-1 (or the pseudogene TRBV3-2) with TRBJ1-1; D unclear. V lost 1 base and J lost 0, with 12 bases in between. The CDR3 spans 16 residues. Germline CDR1 reads LGHDT; CDR2 reads YNNKEL (reference sequence). CDR3 region: CASSQGWRTVNTEAFF. In DNA form, the CDR3 reads TGTGCCAGCAGCCAAGGGTGGAGGACGGTGAACACTGAAGCTTTCTTT.